Below are 24 T cell receptor beta chains sequenced from a single sample in a study of blood T cell repertoires in COVID-19. TCRdb keeps only in-frame clones here, not all; method: immunoSEQ multiplex PCR. The profile shows about 480,000 clones, about 91% of them singletons. The specimen sequenced was peripheral blood. These receptors were collected from a woman between 45 and 65 years old with COVID-19, enrolled during active disease.

The chain joins TRBV15 to TRBJ1-1, with TRBD1 matching over 9 bases. Looked up from germline, CDR1 is LNHNV and CDR2 is YYDKDF (reference sequence). After removal of 3 bases from V and 0 bases from J, the junction contained 5 bases not matched to a gene. There are 16 residues in the CDR3. The CDR3 DNA reads as TGTGCCACCAGCAGGGACAGGGGAATTATGAACACTGAAGCTTTCTTT. This gives the protein CATSRDRGIMNTEAFF.

V gene TRBV19 combines with J gene TRBJ1-3; D uncertain. CDR3 length: 14 amino acids. Between the trimmed V and J ends, which lost 6 bases and 0 bases, there was a span of 9 bases. Per the germline V gene, CDR1 is LNHDA and CDR2 is SQIVND (reference sequence). DNA of the CDR3: TGTGCCAGTAGCTTCATGAGCTCTGGAAACACCATATATTTT. This sequence encodes CASSFMSSGNTIYF.

The chain combines TRBV30 with TRBJ1-2, with D perhaps matching TRBD1 (5 bases). Trimming took off 1 base at V and 8 bases at J, with 17 bases between the two ends. The germline CDR1 and CDR2 sequences are GTSNPN and SVGIG (reference sequence). This CDR3 is built from 14 residues. The CDR3 DNA reads TGTGCCTGGAGTGACACTGGGGCCTCCCGGGGCTACACCTTC. Encoded protein: CAWSDTGASRGYTF.

The rearrangement uses TRBV30 and TRBJ1-2; D is possibly TRBD1 (6 bases). V lost 5 bases to trimming and J lost 3 bases, with 13 bases between them. This CDR3 contains 13 residues. In germline, CDR1 is GTSNPN, CDR2 SVGIG (reference sequence). The CDR3 sequence: CAWAPGGHYGYTF. In DNA, the CDR3 is TGTGCCTGGGCCCCGGGGGGCCACTATGGCTACACCTTC. The full variable domain, rest sourced from reference TRBV30 and TRBJ1-2, is SQTIHQWPATLVQPVGSPLSLECTVEGTSNPNLYWYRQAAGRGLQLLFYSVGIGQISSEVPQNLSASRPQDRQFILSSKKLLLSDSGFYLCAWAPGGHYGYTFGSGTRLTVV.

This clone appeared a single time. The CDR3 here is CASSLEIGLAGAEQYF. DNA of the CDR3: TGTGCCAGCAGCTTAGAAATAGGACTAGCGGGGGCGGAGCAGTACTTC. The V gene is TRBV7-8, the J gene TRBJ2-7; 13 nucleotides match TRBD2. The CDR3 is 16 amino acids. Losses at the gene ends were 1 base for V and 7 bases for J; bases not matched to a gene: 7. The germline CDR1 and CDR2 sequences are SGHVS and FQNEAQ.

The chain has TRBV5-4 and TRBJ1-1; D is uncertain. The CDR3 extends over 14 amino acids. V was clipped by 0 bases and J by 4 bases, with 10 bases between them. CDR1 is SGHNT, CDR2 YYREEE, per germline (reference sequence). The CDR3 nucleotides read TGTGCCAGCAGCTTGGGGGTTGGAGGCACTGAAGCTTTCTTT. The encoded protein is CASSLGVGGTEAFF.

The rearrangement links TRBV6-5 to TRBJ2-7, with D possibly matching TRBD2 (5 bases). V dropped 4 bases and J dropped 6 bases, with 10 bases sitting between them. This CDR3 comprises 12 residues. Germline CDR1 MNHEY, CDR2 SVGAGI. CDR3 DNA sequence: TGTGCCAGCAGTTCGCCTAGCTCCGAGCAGTACTTC. It encodes CASSSPSSEQYF.

This CDR3 is CASSQGQGVTTNEKLFF. The CDR3, as DNA: TGCGCCAGCAGCCAAGGGCAGGGGGTTACAACTAATGAAAAACTGTTTTTT. V gene TRBV4-1 combines with J gene TRBJ1-4, with TRBD1 identical over 7 bases. The length of the CDR3 is 17 residues. Germline V CDR1 and CDR2: MGHRA, YSYEKL. J was trimmed by 0 bases and V by 1 base; bases with no gene match: 5.

Note on this clone: The junction and the germline gene differ at one end; a read error may be behind it. The J gene is TRBJ1-4, the V gene TRBV6-2 or TRBV6-3, with D possibly TRBD1 on 6 matching bases. Germline-derived CDR1 and CDR2 are MNHEY and SVGEGT. This CDR3 is built from 14 residues. This CDR3 is CTSSYSDSRRVVFF. The CDR3 bases are TGTACCAGCAGTTACTCGGACAGCAGAAGAGTGGTGTTTTTT.

The chain uses TRBV5-1 and TRBJ2-3; maybe TRBD2 (5 bases). There are 14 residues in the CDR3. Germline values: CDR1 SGHRS, CDR2 YFSETQ. Between the trimmed V and J ends, which lost 4 bases and 4 bases, there was a span of 13 bases. For the CDR3, the DNA is TGCGCCAGCAGCGAGTTTCGGGGTTCAGATACGCAGTATTTT. Protein sequence: CASSEFRGSDTQYF.

This clone was seen more than once but under ten times. This rearrangement joins TRBV3-1 (or the pseudogene TRBV3-2) to TRBJ2-2; possibly TRBD2 for D (7 bases). The CDR3 covers 16 residues. V lost 4 bases, J lost 2 bases, and 14 bases lay in between. Germline CDR1 reads LGHDT; CDR2 reads YNNKEL (reference sequence). The CDR3 protein is CASSPLRGANTGELFF. The CDR3 coding sequence is TGTGCCAGCAGCCCCCTACGGGGGGCCAACACCGGGGAGCTGTTTTTT.

CDR3 in DNA: TGTGCCAGCAGCTTCTCACGGACTAGCTCAGATACGCAGTATTTT. Amino acids: CASSFSRTSSDTQYF. The rearrangement joins TRBV9 to TRBJ2-3; 8 positions agree with TRBD2. The germline V gene has CDR1 SGDLS and CDR2 YYNGEE. The CDR3 is made up of 15 amino acids. The junction had 8 bases not matched to a gene; V was cut back by 4 bases and J by 4 bases.

The V call is TRBV7-9, the J call TRBJ1-2; D is possibly TRBD1 (6 bases). Germline assignment: CDR1 SEHNR and CDR2 FQNEAQ (reference sequence). V was pared by 3 bases and J by 1 base, with 9 bases between. This CDR3 spans 14 amino acids. CDR3 nucleotides: TGTGCCAGCAGCTTCCAGGACAGTAACTATGGCTACACCTTC. The encoded protein is CASSFQDSNYGYTF.

The V and J genes are TRBV6-4 and TRBJ2-2; 7 nucleotides agree with TRBD1. The CDR3 length is 14 residues. Per germline, CDR1 MRHNA and CDR2 SNTAGT. J was trimmed by 4 bases and V by 5 bases; bases with no gene match: 4. DNA for the CDR3: TGTGCCAGCAGTATGGACAGGTCCACCGGGGAGCTGTTTTTT. Its protein product is CASSMDRSTGELFF.

The rearrangement links TRBV19 to TRBJ1-1, with no clear D. The germline V and J ends were trimmed by 3 bases and 5 bases, with 10 bases remaining between them. Germline V CDR1 and CDR2: LNHDA, SQIVND (reference sequence). The CDR3 is 13 residues long. The CDR3: CASSMGRSTEAFF. The CDR3 DNA is TGTGCCAGTAGTATGGGCAGGTCGACTGAAGCTTTCTTT.

The V call is TRBV6-5, the J call TRBJ1-5; D is unclear. V was shortened by 8 bases and J by 6 bases, with 14 bases between the two germline ends. Germline CDR1 is MNHEY and CDR2 is SVGAGI. There are 13 residues in the CDR3. The CDR3 region has the DNA TGTGCCAGCCTAGGGAGCGTTGGTCAGCCCCAGCATTTT. Translation: CASLGSVGQPQHF.

The V gene is TRBV9, the J gene TRBJ2-3; 11 bases agree with TRBD2. J was trimmed by 11 bases and V by 0 bases; bases with no gene match: 8. Germline loops: CDR1 SGDLS, CDR2 YYNGEE. There are 15 residues in the CDR3. In nucleotides, the CDR3 is TGTGCCAGCAGCGTAGACCCTATTAGCGGGGGGGAGCAGTATTTT. Translation: CASSVDPISGGEQYF.

The chain uses TRBV19 and TRBJ1-1, with 7 bases that match TRBD1. Germline V lookup: CDR1 LNHDA, CDR2 SQIVND (reference sequence). There are 15 residues in the CDR3. Trimming took 4 bases from V and 1 from J; bases not matched to a gene: 6. The CDR3 reads CASSTVGQANTEAFF. In DNA form, the CDR3 reads TGTGCCAGTAGTACGGTCGGACAGGCGAACACTGAAGCTTTCTTT.

The chain combines TRBV28 with TRBJ1-5; tentative D call: TRBD1 (6 bases). V dropped 8 bases and J dropped 4 bases, with 12 bases sitting between them. The V gene's germline CDR1 is MDHEN and CDR2 SYDVKM. The CDR3 sequence is 13 residues long. CDR3 amino acids: CASQRTDNQPQHF. In DNA form, the CDR3 reads TGTGCCAGCCAAAGGACAGATAATCAGCCCCAGCATTTT. Based on the CDR3 plus reference TRBV28 and TRBJ1-5, the full variable domain is DVKVTQSSRYLVKRTGEKVFLECVQDMDHENMFWYRQDPGLGLRLIYFSYDVKMKEKGDIPEGYSVSREKKERFSLILESASTNQTSMYLCASQRTDNQPQHFGDGTRLSIL.

The CDR3 is CARKDRGSDHGYTF. The CDR3 coding sequence is TGTGCCCGAAAGGACAGGGGCTCTGATCATGGCTACACCTTC. V usage is TRBV2 and J usage is TRBJ1-2; TRBD1 matches 9 bases. Germline V CDR1 and CDR2: SNHLY, FYNNEI. The ends lost 11 bases at V and 6 bases at J; junction bases unmatched: 13. The CDR3 is 14 residues long.

The chain uses TRBV2 and TRBJ1-3; D is unclear. V shed 2 bases and J shed 8 bases, with 13 bases lying between them. The CDR3 contains 14 residues. Per germline, CDR1 SNHLY and CDR2 FYNNEI. CDR3 in DNA: TGTGCCAGCAGTGAACTCCAGCCGAGGTACACCATATATTTT. Its translation is CASSELQPRYTIYF.

This sequence joins TRBV25-1 and TRBJ1-1, with 9 bases lining up with TRBD1. Germline-derived CDR1 and CDR2 are MGHDK and SYGVNS. The ends lost 6 bases at V and 5 bases at J; junction bases unmatched: 13. The CDR3 sequence is 16 residues long. This chain's CDR3 is CASRSPGTGPVTEAFF. In DNA, the CDR3 is TGTGCCAGCAGGTCACCCGGGACAGGGCCGGTGACTGAAGCTTTCTTT.

This chain uses TRBV19 with TRBJ1-4, with TRBD1 as a possible D gene (5 bases). V lost 5 bases, J lost 4 bases, and 11 bases lay in between. This CDR3 spans 14 amino acids. Germline V gene sequence: CDR1 LNHDA, CDR2 SQIVND (reference sequence). This chain's CDR3 is CASSGGLSNEKLFF. As DNA, the CDR3 is TGTGCCAGTAGTGGGGGACTGAGTAATGAAAAACTGTTTTTT.

The CDR3: CASSQPPERGPYNEQFF. The CDR3 nucleotides are TGCGCCAGCAGCCAACCACCTGAGCGGGGGCCCTACAATGAGCAGTTCTTC. The V and J genes are TRBV4-1 and TRBJ2-1; the match to TRBD2 covers 8 bases. Germline CDR1 is MGHRA and CDR2 is YSYEKL. The CDR3 runs 17 residues. The J segment lost 2 bases and the V segment lost 2 bases, leaving 8 bases of the junction unmatched.